This T cell receptor (beta chain) was sequenced for a study of blood T cell repertoires in COVID-19 (dated by TCRdb to 2019 to 2021). General notes on the study: The collaborator samples originated in the United States, Italy and Spain and spanned the acute and convalescent phases of COVID-19. The prospective study material was composed of cDNA or gDNA derived from T cells, B-cell-depleted T cells, or PBMCs. The dataset comprised deeply sampled blood TCRbeta repertoires from subjects exposed to, actively infected with, or recovered from COVID-19. The repertoires were made available in a free public database intended to serve as a resource for research on the immune response to SARS-CoV-2. The samples were drawn from two sources: the first 160 participants of the ongoing ImmuneRACE study, and 1,000 to 1,500 subjects contributed by 6 global collaborators. HLA class I and class II types, where available, came from metadata supplied by the sample provider rather than from assay-based typing. Sample metadata almost always included a de-identified subject ID, COVID-19 status, age in years and sex. Study-wide findings and limitations: How much clinical and demographic metadata was included differed by source and by participant, and the metadata was provided uncurated.

From cysteine to phenylalanine, the CDR3 is 13 amino acids long. Of the read, only the CDR3 DNA is kept; its 39 bases are in frame from base 1. Collaborating institutions collected whole blood in K2EDTA tubes following their own protocols. For TCRbeta analysis, collaborator samples were shipped as frozen whole blood, as isolated PBMCs, or as DNA extracted from either sample type. TCRbeta CDR3 regions were amplified from genomic DNA using the immunoSEQ Assay, a bias-controlled multiplex PCR. As for how the authors treated the data: Nucleated cell counts per sample were estimated from amplification of reference gene primers within the assay. Sequence reads were collapsed and filtered to measure the absolute abundance of every unique TCRbeta CDR3 rearrangement. For each sample, productive Simpson clonality was calculated by taking the square root of Simpson's diversity index across productive rearrangements. TCRdb retrieved this table from immuneACCESS and kept in-frame rearrangements only. Not all clones are present; in checked studies, unresolved V genes account for under half, and no reason is known for the remainder. V and J calls and clone size come straight from that table; D and trimming were deduced from the DNA. The table for this sample lists roughly 100,000 clones; approximately 86% of them were counted only once. The biggest ten clones account for about 3.2% of the sample.

Worth noting for this clone: Its binding antigen is unknown. One base away there is no much larger clone; base qualities are not given.

The chain uses TRBV12-2 and TRBJ1-2. TRBV12-2 is classified as a pseudogene. The sample was peripheral blood. This sequence originates from a human donor in a cohort sampled during active COVID-19. The sequenced DNA is TGTGCAAGTCGCTGCGGGGGGCACTATGGCTACACCTTC. The encoded protein is CASRCGGHYGYTF.